The clone carrying this TCR beta chain has at least ten counts. This record comes from a study of T-cell memory formation after mild COVID-19. TCRdb called the 5' RACE reads again in MiXCR, with one record for every CDR3 protein. The sample yields approximately 440,000 distinct CDR3 sequences, about 19% seen once. The germline V and J ends were trimmed by 1 base and 7 bases, with 11 bases remaining between them. The CDR3 has 13 residues. CDR1 SGHKS and CDR2 YYEKEE come from the germline V gene (reference sequence). Source material: PBMCs or a T cell subset sorted from them (not recorded which). This TCR came from an adult woman who had mild COVID-19 (a few samples of this study predate the infection). Cell type and time point are not known. This rearrangement joins TRBV5-5 to TRBJ1-2; D is uncertain. The CDR3 nucleotides read TGTGCCAGCAGCTTGACCGACCTCGGTGGCTACACCTTC. Translating it yields CASSLTDLGGYTF.